What follows are 31 T cell receptor beta chains derived from one specimen sequenced in a study of cytomegalovirus exposure and HLA in healthy donors. With 60 Vbeta and 13 Jbeta primers, the PCR was carried out. Clones were sequenced by immunoSEQ multiplex PCR, and TCRdb holds only the in-frame ones, with some missing. The repertoire holds tens of thousands of clones, with about 80% as singletons. Source material: PBMCs. The receptors derive from a female donor in good health and CMV-seronegative.

This chain links TRBV4-3 with TRBJ2-2; D is uncertain. This CDR3 has 20 amino acids. CDR1 and CDR2 from the germline V gene are LGHNA and YSLEER. Trimming left V 3 bases short and J 1 base short, with 24 bases between. CDR3 sequence (DNA): TGCGCCAGCAGCCAGTTAGGCGACGGAAGACAAACACGGAACACCGGGGAGCTGTTTTTT. As protein: CASSQLGDGRQTRNTGELFF.

This chain links TRBV30 with TRBJ1-2; 8 bases are shared with TRBD1. The CDR3 runs 15 residues. The trim removed 5 bases at V and 5 bases at J, leaving 13 bases unmatched. Germline CDR1 GTSNPN, CDR2 SVGIG (reference sequence). CDR3 sequence (DNA): TGTGCCTGGCACGGACAGGGAACTGGCCCGTATGGCTACACCTTC. Its translation: CAWHGQGTGPYGYTF.

J is TRBJ2-1 and V is TRBV7-6; 14 nucleotides align to TRBD2. The CDR3 has 20 residues. The junction had 15 bases not matched to a gene; V was cut back by 4 bases and J by 4 bases. Germline-derived CDR1 and CDR2 are SGHVS and FNYEAQ. The CDR3 protein is CASSYNLPTSGGAGYNEQFF. The CDR3 DNA reads TGTGCCAGCAGCTACAACTTACCGACTAGCGGGGGGGCCGGTTACAATGAGCAGTTCTTC.

The chain employs TRBV7-2 and TRBJ2-4; tentative D call: TRBD2 (5 bases). V was clipped by 3 bases and J by 8 bases, with 11 bases between them. Germline loops: CDR1 SGHTA, CDR2 FQGNSA. CDR3 length: 13 residues. The CDR3 sequence is CASSFLAGDIQYF. CDR3 nucleotide sequence: TGTGCCAGCAGCTTTTTGGCCGGGGACATTCAGTACTTC.

Remarks on this clone: The junction differs from germline at one of its ends, possibly a read error. The J gene is TRBJ1-1, the V gene TRBV29-1; 7 bases align to TRBD1. CDR3 size: 11 residues. Germline V gene data show CDR1 as SQVTM and CDR2 as ANQGSEA. Here the CDR3 reads CSVEDRVWAFF. Written as DNA, the CDR3 is TGCAGCGTAGAAGACAGGGTTTGGGCTTTCTTT.

The V gene is TRBV7-6, the J gene TRBJ2-5, with 11 bases lining up with TRBD2. V shed 4 bases, J shed 2 bases, and the junction held 3 bases outside the gene matches. The CDR3 extends over 15 amino acids. Germline CDR1 reads SGHVS; CDR2 reads FNYEAQ. CDR3 in DNA: TGTGCCAGCAGCTCGACTAGCGGGGAACAAGAGACCCAGTACTTC. Protein sequence: CASSSTSGEQETQYF.

This chain links TRBV28 with TRBJ2-5, with 7 bases that match TRBD1. Germline assignment: CDR1 MDHEN and CDR2 SYDVKM. There are 15 residues in the CDR3. V was pared by 6 bases and J by 7 bases, with 14 bases of the junction left unmatched. CDR3 sequence reads: CASSLQVKGAGTQYF. CDR3 nucleotides: TGTGCCAGCAGCCTCCAAGTCAAGGGGGCAGGGACCCAGTACTTC.

The rearrangement uses TRBV12-5 and TRBJ1-1; D possibly corresponds to TRBD1 (5 bases). The CDR3 totals 13 residues. Germline CDR1 and CDR2: LGHNT and FRNRAP. Trimming cost V 7 bases and J 2 bases, with 11 bases left between them. The CDR3: CASALTGNTEAFF. The CDR3 DNA reads TGTGCTAGTGCACTTACAGGAAACACTGAAGCTTTCTTT.

The rearrangement joins TRBV7-2 to TRBJ1-5; D possibly corresponds to TRBD1 (5 bases). CDR3 size: 15 residues. The V gene lost 5 bases and the J gene lost 3 bases, with 14 bases spanning the gap. Looked up from germline, CDR1 is SGHTA and CDR2 is FQGNSA. The chain's CDR3 is CASSIGHGSNQPQHF. CDR3 in DNA: TGTGCCAGCAGCATCGGACACGGTTCCAATCAGCCCCAGCATTTT.

As regards this clone: Germline and junction disagree at one end, which may indicate a read error. The chain has TRBV7-9 and TRBJ2-1; TRBD2 matches at 8 bases. The CDR3 loop spans 16 amino acids. CDR1 and CDR2 (germline): SEHNR, FQNEAQ (reference sequence). CDR3 DNA: TGTTCCAGCATCCCCTTCCTGCCGGGGGGGCTTAATGAGCAGTTCTTC. The encoded protein is CSSIPFLPGGLNEQFF.

The V and J genes are TRBV5-1 and TRBJ2-3; possibly TRBD1 for D (7 bases). This CDR3 spans 16 amino acids. The germline CDR1 and CDR2 sequences are SGHRS and YFSETQ. V lost 3 bases to trimming and J lost 6 bases, with 20 bases between them. The DNA for the CDR3 is TGCGCCAGCAGCTCTCCGGGTTCCTCAGGGGGGGATACGCAGTATTTT. Translating it yields CASSSPGSSGGDTQYF.

The rearrangement uses TRBV4-1 and TRBJ1-1; D is perhaps TRBD1 (6 bases). The V end was cut by 2 bases, the J end by 6 bases, with 16 bases between. CDR3 length: 15 amino acids. Germline V CDR1 and CDR2: MGHRA, YSYEKL. The CDR3, as DNA: TGCGCCAGCAGCCAAAGGGCGGGGGCTAGCGCTGAAGCTTTCTTT. Amino acids: CASSQRAGASAEAFF.

The rearrangement links TRBV19 to TRBJ1-6; a possible D gene is TRBD1 (6 bases). The length of the CDR3 is 16 residues. The V end lost 5 bases, the J end lost 9 bases, and 20 bases lay between the germline ends. CDR1 and CDR2 from the germline V gene are LNHDA and SQIVND (reference sequence). The CDR3 sequence is CASSPSRTDEISPLHF. CDR3 sequence (DNA): TGTGCCAGTAGTCCGTCCAGGACAGACGAGATTTCACCCCTCCACTTT.

This clone was seen once. J is TRBJ1-4 and V is TRBV7-2, with D perhaps matching TRBD1 (6 bases). The CDR3 spans 15 residues. Trimming took off 1 base at V and 5 bases at J, with 11 bases between the two ends. Germline loops: CDR1 SGHTA, CDR2 FQGNSA. CDR3 sequence: CASSLDGGHNEKLFF. Here the CDR3 DNA reads TGTGCCAGCAGCTTAGACGGGGGGCACAATGAAAAACTGTTTTTT.

This clone was observed a handful of times. The chain has TRBV27 and TRBJ2-5; possible D gene TRBD1, 5 bases. From germline, CDR1 is MNHEY and CDR2 SMNVEV (reference sequence). V was pared by 3 bases and J by 4 bases, with 21 bases between. The CDR3 extends over 17 amino acids. The CDR3 region has the DNA TGTGCCAGCAGTTTTAGTTGGGCAGGGCGAGAGCGAGAGACCCAGTACTTC. Its protein is CASSFSWAGRERETQYF.

The rearrangement links TRBV7-2 to TRBJ2-3, with 11 bases lining up with TRBD2. CDR1 SGHTA and CDR2 FQGNSA come from the germline V gene. CDR3 length: 16 residues. Trimming at V came to 5 bases and at J to 5 bases, leaving 9 bases not matched to a gene. The CDR3 DNA reads as TGTGCCAGCAGCCGGCTGCTAGCGGGGGGTGGAGATACGCAGTATTTT. Protein: CASSRLLAGGGDTQYF. Using reference TRBV7-2 and TRBJ2-3 for the parts outside the CDR3, the full variable domain is GAGVSQSPSNKVTEKGKDVELRCDPISGHTALYWYRQSLGQGLEFLIYFQGNSAPDKSGLPSDRFSAERTGGSVSTLTIQRTQQEDSAVYLCASSRLLAGGGDTQYFGPGTRLTVL.

The chain combines TRBV21-1 with TRBJ2-1; the table's TRBD1 call for D was not verified on the DNA. TRBV21-1 counts as a pseudogene. The CDR3 runs to 11 residues. The CDR3 loop is CASNTWNEQFF. CDR3 in DNA: TGTGCCAGCAACACGTGGAATGAGCAGTTCTTC.

This sequence joins TRBV9 and TRBJ1-2, with TRBD1 matching over 7 bases. CDR1 is SGDLS, CDR2 YYNGEE, per germline. The CDR3 totals 15 residues. V dropped 4 bases and J dropped 0; count of bases not matched to a gene: 6. The CDR3 region is CASSPRDRANYGYTF. The CDR3 nucleotides read TGTGCCAGCAGCCCCCGGGACAGAGCTAACTATGGCTACACCTTC.

The chain has TRBV5-6 and TRBJ2-1; 7 positions match TRBD2. In germline, CDR1 is SGHDT, CDR2 YYEEEE. The trim removed 4 bases at V and 8 bases at J, leaving 3 bases unmatched. CDR3 length: 12 residues. This CDR3 reads CASSTLADEQFF. DNA for the CDR3: TGTGCCAGCAGCACCCTAGCGGATGAGCAGTTCTTC.

This chain links TRBV5-1 with TRBJ2-3, with TRBD1 as a possible D gene (6 bases). Per germline, CDR1 SGHRS and CDR2 YFSETQ. This CDR3 is 16 amino acids long. Trimming removed 4 bases at V and 4 bases at J, with 19 bases between. The DNA of the CDR3 is TGCGCCAGCAGCCTGGGATTGGGGGCCCTGGCAGATACGCAGTATTTT. It yields the protein CASSLGLGALADTQYF.

The rearrangement uses TRBV7-9 and TRBJ1-2; D gene unclear. V was shortened by 8 bases and J by 4 bases, with 14 bases between the two germline ends. The V gene's germline CDR1 is SEHNR and CDR2 FQNEAQ (reference sequence). The CDR3 consists of 13 residues. The CDR3 DNA follows: TGTGCCAGCTCTTATGGGGAGGCCTATGGCTACACCTTC. Its translation is CASSYGEAYGYTF.

The V and J genes are TRBV7-9 and TRBJ2-1; D unclear. The CDR3 is 15 residues long. The germline CDR1 and CDR2 sequences are SEHNR and FQNEAQ (reference sequence). Trimming removed 4 bases from V and 8 bases from J, with 18 bases in between. CDR3: CASSSPLGKLHEQFF. The CDR3, as DNA: TGTGCCAGCAGCTCCCCCCTAGGAAAGCTCCATGAGCAGTTCTTC.

The chain has TRBV4-2 and TRBJ2-6; maybe TRBD2 (5 bases). The CDR3 runs 16 residues. V was shortened by 0 bases and J by 0 bases, with 6 bases between the two germline ends. CDR1 LGHNA and CDR2 YNFKEQ come from the germline V gene. In DNA, the CDR3 is TGTGCCAGCAGCCAAGAGAGCGGCTCTGGGGCCAACGTCCTGACTTTC. Its protein product is CASSQESGSGANVLTF.

The chain links TRBV4-3 to TRBJ1-6; 7 bases agree with TRBD1. Looked up from germline, CDR1 is LGHNA and CDR2 is YSLEER. The CDR3 contains 15 residues. V was clipped by 1 base and J by 10 bases; unmatched bases: 7. The CDR3, as DNA: TGCGCCAGCAGCCAAGTTGCGACAGGGCAGTCACCCCTCCACTTT. It translates to CASSQVATGQSPLHF.

The V gene is TRBV29-1, the J gene TRBJ1-1; D possibly corresponds to TRBD1 (5 bases). Trimming shortened V by 4 bases and J by 1 base, and 7 bases separated the two germline ends. CDR3 length: 12 amino acids. Germline V gene sequence: CDR1 SQVTM, CDR2 ANQGSEA. The CDR3 sequence: CSVGTGNTEAFF. In nucleotides, the CDR3 is TGCAGCGTTGGAACAGGGAACACTGAAGCTTTCTTT. Supplemented by reference TRBV29-1 and TRBJ1-1, the full variable domain reads SAVISQKPSRDICQRGTSLTIQCQVDSQVTMMFWYRQQPGQSLTLIATANQGSEATYESGFVIDKFPISRPNLTFSTLTVSNMSPEDSSIYLCSVGTGNTEAFFGQGTRLTVV.

This chain links TRBV2 with TRBJ1-1; 7 bases align to TRBD1. The CDR3 totals 13 residues. After removal of 7 bases from V and 5 bases from J, the junction contained 7 bases not matched to a gene. Germline V lookup: CDR1 SNHLY, CDR2 FYNNEI. This CDR3 is CASTGRGWTEAFF. As DNA, the CDR3 is TGTGCCAGCACGGGCAGGGGGTGGACTGAAGCTTTCTTT.

V and J are TRBV7-6 and TRBJ2-3; the match to TRBD2 covers 9 bases. Germline CDR1 and CDR2: SGHVS and FNYEAQ. With 0 bases clipped from V and 2 bases from J, the junction kept 3 bases outside the gene matches. This CDR3 is built from 16 residues. The CDR3 region is CASSLASGGPTDTQYF. In DNA, the CDR3 is TGTGCCAGCAGCTTAGCTAGCGGGGGACCCACAGATACGCAGTATTTT.

The rearrangement joins TRBV6-1 to TRBJ2-2; D remains unclear. There are 13 residues in the CDR3. Germline CDR1 and CDR2: MNHNS and SASEGT. Trimming removed 6 bases from V and 7 bases from J, with 12 bases in between. The CDR3 spells CASRSSFGGELFF. DNA of the CDR3: TGTGCCAGCAGGAGTAGCTTTGGCGGGGAGCTGTTTTTT.

This clone was counted only a few times. This sequence joins TRBV2 and TRBJ1-2; tentatively, D is TRBD1 (5 bases). This CDR3 is 16 amino acids long. The ends were cut back, 0 bases at V and 6 bases at J, with 17 bases in the middle. Germline V CDR1 and CDR2: SNHLY, FYNNEI. This CDR3 reads CASSEAPPGGLNGYTF. CDR3 nucleotide sequence: TGTGCCAGCAGTGAAGCGCCGCCCGGGGGGTTAAATGGCTACACCTTC.

V usage is TRBV7-9 and J usage is TRBJ1-2, with D tentatively TRBD1 (5 bases). The length of the CDR3 is 15 residues. In germline, CDR1 is SEHNR, CDR2 FQNEAQ (reference sequence). V was cut by 5 bases and J by 8 bases, with 21 bases left in between. The CDR3 sequence is CASSTSTAIYEGYTF. The CDR3 DNA follows: TGTGCCAGCAGCACCTCGACAGCGATCTATGAGGGCTACACCTTC.

The genes are TRBV6-6 and TRBJ1-5; D may be TRBD1 (6 bases). Germline CDR1 is MNHNY and CDR2 is SVGAGI (reference sequence). V lost 6 bases and J 4 bases, leaving 16 bases between the germline ends. The CDR3 runs to 15 residues. CDR3 sequence (DNA): TGTGCCAGCAGCCTCGGGGACACACGGAATCAGCCCCAGCATTTT. It codes for CASSLGDTRNQPQHF.